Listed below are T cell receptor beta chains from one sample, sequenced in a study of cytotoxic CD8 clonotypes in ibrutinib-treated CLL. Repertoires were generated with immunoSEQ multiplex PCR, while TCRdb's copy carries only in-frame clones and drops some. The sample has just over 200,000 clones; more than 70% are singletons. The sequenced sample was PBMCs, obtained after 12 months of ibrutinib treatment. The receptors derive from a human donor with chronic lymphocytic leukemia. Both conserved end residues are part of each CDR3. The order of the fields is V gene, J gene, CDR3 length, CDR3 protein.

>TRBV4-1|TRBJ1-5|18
CASSLSDLRRYSNQPQHF
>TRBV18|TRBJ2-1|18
CASSPPGWERSSYNEQFF
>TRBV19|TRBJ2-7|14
CASSAGTGGIEQYF
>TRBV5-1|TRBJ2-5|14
CASSLAGGPETQYF
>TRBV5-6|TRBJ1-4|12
CASSLASEKLFF
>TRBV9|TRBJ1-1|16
CASSVATDRADTEAFF
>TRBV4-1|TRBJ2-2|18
CASSQGPGLVTNTGELFF
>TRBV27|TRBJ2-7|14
CASSFKGQGYEQYF
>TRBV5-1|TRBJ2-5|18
CASSLNPLTPRLQETQYF
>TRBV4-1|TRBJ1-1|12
CASSSGPTEAFF
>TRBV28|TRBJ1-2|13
CASSLPAESGYTF
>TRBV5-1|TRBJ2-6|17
CASSLVPAGSGANVLTF
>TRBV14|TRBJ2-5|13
CASSHRRFETQYF
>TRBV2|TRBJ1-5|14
CASRSDISNQPQHF
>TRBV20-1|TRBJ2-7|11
CSGGTTYEQYF
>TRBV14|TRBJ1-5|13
CASSQGGNQPQHF
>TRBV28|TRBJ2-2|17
CASSFAGGEVDTGELFF
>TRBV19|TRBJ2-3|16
CASSATGGGPLNTQYF
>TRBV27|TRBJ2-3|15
CASSFAGRGTDTQYF
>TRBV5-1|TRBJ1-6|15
CASSLEGKPNSPLHF
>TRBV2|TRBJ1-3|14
CASSDQGSGNTIYF
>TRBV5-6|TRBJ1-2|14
CASSLLQVVYGYTF
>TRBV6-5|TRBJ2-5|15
CASSSVGTGDISQYF
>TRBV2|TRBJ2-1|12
CASGFGRGEQFF
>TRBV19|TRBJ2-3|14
CASSNTGNTDTQYF
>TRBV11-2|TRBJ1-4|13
CASSHVDREKLFF
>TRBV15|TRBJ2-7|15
CATSRDSATHYEQYF
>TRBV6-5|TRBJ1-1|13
CASSYSGYTEAFF
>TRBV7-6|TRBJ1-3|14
CASSPSFSGNTIYF
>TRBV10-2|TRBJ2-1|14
CASSASGRAWEQFF
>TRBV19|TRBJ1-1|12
CASSPGGTEAFF
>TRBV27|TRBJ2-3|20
CASSRYSSIPGHPATDTQYF
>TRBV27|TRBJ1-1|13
CASSFGLNTEAFF
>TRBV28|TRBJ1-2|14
CASSTGSNGYGYTF
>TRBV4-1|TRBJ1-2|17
CASSQGARRGINYGYTF
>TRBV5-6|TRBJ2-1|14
CASSWTGTGGEQFF
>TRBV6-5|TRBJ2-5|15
CASSYPAAGGETQYF
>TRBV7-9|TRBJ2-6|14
CASSFAAGANVLTF
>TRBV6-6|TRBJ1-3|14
CASSLSSSGNTIYF
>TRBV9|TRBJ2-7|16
CASSATTSAPPYEQYF
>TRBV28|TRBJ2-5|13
CASSSGQQETQYF
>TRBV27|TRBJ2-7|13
CASSPGLLYEQYF
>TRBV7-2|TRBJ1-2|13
CASRGDGEYGYTF
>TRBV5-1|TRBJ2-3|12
CASSVNTDTQYF
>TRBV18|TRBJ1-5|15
CASSLNQGSNQPQHF
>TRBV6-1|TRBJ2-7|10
CASSIYEQYF
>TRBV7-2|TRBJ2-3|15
CASGRLAGGADTQYF
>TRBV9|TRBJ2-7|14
CASSRVAGGGEQYF
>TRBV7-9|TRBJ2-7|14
CASSLVESSYEQYF
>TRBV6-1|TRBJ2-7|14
CASTSGGDTGQQYF
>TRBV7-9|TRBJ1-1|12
CASSLFRTEAFF